The rows below give T cell receptor beta chains drawn from one sample of a study of vaccination effects on CD4 cells after COVID-19. Some clones are missing from TCRdb's copy, which holds only in-frame ones; the method was immunoSEQ multiplex PCR. Here the sample spans over 65,000 clones, roughly three quarters being singletons. Their cognate antigens are unknown. Specimen: CD4+ T cells from PBMCs cultured without peptide, collected before COVID-19 vaccination. The receptors shown here come from a human donor who received a COVID-19 vaccine. Each CDR3 is given with its conserved first and last residue. The order of the fields is J gene, clone size, D gene, V gene, CDR3 DNA, CDR3 protein. The D gene is left open where the match is weak. Clone size is not always given. Where it is, it says once, few, many or a class for expanded clones.

j_call: TRBJ1-2
clone_size: .
d_call: .
v_call: TRBV5-1
cdr3_nt: TGCGCCAGCAGCTTGGCCCGGGGCGATGGCTACACCTTC
cdr3_aa: CASSLARGDGYTF

j_call: TRBJ1-1
clone_size: .
d_call: .
v_call: TRBV29-1
cdr3_nt: TGCAGCGTTGGAGACGCCCGTGAAGCTTTCTTT
cdr3_aa: CSVGDAREAFF

j_call: TRBJ2-3
clone_size: .
d_call: .
v_call: TRBV19
cdr3_nt: TGTGCCAGTAGTGGGCGGGGAGTAGGAGATACGCAGTATTTT
cdr3_aa: CASSGRGVGDTQYF

j_call: TRBJ1-2
clone_size: .
d_call: .
v_call: TRBV28
cdr3_nt: TGTGCCAGCACCGGACATAACTATGGCTACACCTTC
cdr3_aa: CASTGHNYGYTF

j_call: TRBJ1-6
clone_size: .
d_call: .
v_call: TRBV28
cdr3_nt: TGTGCCAGCAGTTTGGGGGGGCGGCGGTTTAATTCACCCCTCCACTTT
cdr3_aa: CASSLGGRRFNSPLHF

j_call: TRBJ2-1
clone_size: .
d_call: TRBD2
v_call: TRBV4-1
cdr3_nt: TGCGCCAGCAGCCAAGGAGGGTTGGGGACTACTTACAATGAGCAGTTCTTC
cdr3_aa: CASSQGGLGTTYNEQFF

j_call: TRBJ1-3
clone_size: .
d_call: .
v_call: TRBV20-1
cdr3_nt: TGCAGTGCTCGTGGGGCTGGAAACACCATATATTTT
cdr3_aa: CSARGAGNTIYF

j_call: TRBJ2-2
clone_size: .
d_call: TRBD1
v_call: TRBV7-8
cdr3_nt: TGTGCCAGCGTCCGGGACAGGGGGCCGGCCGGGGAGCTGTTTTTT
cdr3_aa: CASVRDRGPAGELFF

j_call: TRBJ2-5
clone_size: .
d_call: .
v_call: TRBV28
cdr3_nt: TGTGCCACCAGAGGCGGGGCCAGGGAGACCCAGTACTTC
cdr3_aa: CATRGGARETQYF

j_call: TRBJ1-1
clone_size: .
d_call: .
v_call: TRBV2
cdr3_nt: TGTGCCAGCAGTGAAGGACGGAGTGAAGCTTTCTTT
cdr3_aa: CASSEGRSEAFF

j_call: TRBJ2-1
clone_size: .
d_call: TRBD2
v_call: TRBV7-7
cdr3_nt: TGTGCCAGCAGCCCGACTAGCGGGGTGAATTCCAATGAGCAGTTCTTC
cdr3_aa: CASSPTSGVNSNEQFF

j_call: TRBJ1-2
clone_size: .
d_call: .
v_call: TRBV7-2
cdr3_nt: TGTGCCAGCAGCTTAGAGGCAGTTTTGCGGGGCTACACCTTC
cdr3_aa: CASSLEAVLRGYTF

j_call: TRBJ2-2
clone_size: .
d_call: .
v_call: TRBV5-5
cdr3_nt: TGTGCCAGCAGCGGGGGACTGGCGAACACCGGGGAGCTGTTTTTT
cdr3_aa: CASSGGLANTGELFF

j_call: TRBJ2-1
clone_size: .
d_call: TRBD1
v_call: TRBV24-1
cdr3_nt: TGTGCCACCAGTGACCCCAACAGGGGTCCGTTCTTC
cdr3_aa: CATSDPNRGPFF

j_call: TRBJ2-1
clone_size: once
d_call: TRBD1
v_call: TRBV24-1
cdr3_nt: TGTGCCACCAGTGATTTAGGGACAGGGAACGGGATGTACAATGAGCAGTTCTTC
cdr3_aa: CATSDLGTGNGMYNEQFF

j_call: TRBJ2-1
clone_size: .
d_call: TRBD2
v_call: TRBV28
cdr3_nt: TGTGCCAGCAGTTCTAGCGGGGGAACGTATGAGCAGTTCTTC
cdr3_aa: CASSSSGGTYEQFF

j_call: TRBJ2-3
clone_size: .
d_call: .
v_call: TRBV5-1
cdr3_nt: TGCGCCAGCAGCACCAGACTAGAGAGCACAGATACGCAGTATTTT
cdr3_aa: CASSTRLESTDTQYF

j_call: TRBJ1-4
clone_size: .
d_call: .
v_call: TRBV9
cdr3_nt: TGTGCCAGCAGCGGAGTAGGGGCTAATGAAAAACTGTTTTTT
cdr3_aa: CASSGVGANEKLFF

j_call: TRBJ1-2
clone_size: .
d_call: .
v_call: TRBV6-5
cdr3_nt: TGTGCCAGCATAACGGAGGGGAGAGTTGGCTACACCTTC
cdr3_aa: CASITEGRVGYTF

j_call: TRBJ1-1
clone_size: .
d_call: .
v_call: TRBV5-1
cdr3_nt: TGCGCCAGCAGCTTGTTGCCCCTTGGCGCTGAAGCTTTCTTT
cdr3_aa: CASSLLPLGAEAFF

j_call: TRBJ1-1
clone_size: .
d_call: .
v_call: TRBV7-2
cdr3_nt: TGTGCCAGCAGGATTATGGTTGGAGGGGACACTGAAGCTTTCTTT
cdr3_aa: CASRIMVGGDTEAFF

j_call: TRBJ1-5
clone_size: .
d_call: .
v_call: TRBV12-3/TRBV12-4
cdr3_nt: TGTGCCAGCACCATCCATCCTACGCCCCAGCATTTT
cdr3_aa: CASTIHPTPQHF

j_call: TRBJ2-5
clone_size: .
d_call: .
v_call: TRBV4-3
cdr3_nt: TGCGCCAGCAGCCAAGATCGGCAGGGAAGGGAGACCCAGTACTTC
cdr3_aa: CASSQDRQGRETQYF

j_call: TRBJ1-2
clone_size: .
d_call: .
v_call: TRBV30
cdr3_nt: TGTGCCTGGGGGACATCAGAGTGGTATGGCTACACCTTC
cdr3_aa: CAWGTSEWYGYTF

j_call: TRBJ1-6
clone_size: .
d_call: .
v_call: TRBV6-5
cdr3_nt: TGTGCCAGCACTACGATATTGGGGAATTCACCCCTCCACTTT
cdr3_aa: CASTTILGNSPLHF